The 21 T cell receptor beta chains in this list originate from one sample, sequenced in a study of Graves' ophthalmopathy and Graves' hyperthyroidism. For repertoire sequencing, the TCR beta CDR3 regions were amplified from RNA transcripts. A first-round RT-PCR used HTBI primers, followed by a second-round multiplex PCR. Using its own MiXCR run on the multiplex PCR reads, TCRdb lists one record per CDR3 protein. The sample lists 200,000 to 250,000 distinct CDR3 sequences; 25% to 30% were seen once. What was sequenced was peripheral blood. These receptor sequences come from a man between 45 and 60 years old with Graves' ophthalmopathy.

This clonotype has at least ten counts. J is TRBJ2-7 and V is TRBV27; D is perhaps TRBD2 (5 bases). The CDR3 has 15 residues. Between the trimmed V and J ends, which lost 0 bases and 3 bases, there was a span of 12 bases. Looked up from germline, CDR1 is MNHEY and CDR2 is SMNVEV (reference sequence). The CDR3 spells CASSLSVGDLYEQYF. As DNA, the CDR3 is TGTGCCAGCAGTTTATCGGTGGGAGACCTCTACGAGCAGTACTTC.

V and J are TRBV11-2 and TRBJ2-7; TRBD1 matches 7 bases. Germline trimming cut 1 base from V and 3 bases from J; bases unmatched to any gene: 6. This CDR3 has 15 residues. Germline assignment: CDR1 SGHAT and CDR2 FQNNGV. The CDR3: CASSLVSGTVYEQYF. The CDR3 bases are TGTGCCAGCAGCTTAGTTTCCGGGACAGTCTACGAGCAGTACTTC. Supplemented by reference TRBV11-2 and TRBJ2-7, the full variable domain reads EAGVAQSPRYKIIEKRQSVAFWCNPISGHATLYWYQQILGQGPKLLIQFQNNGVVDDSQLPKDRFSAERLKGVDSTLKIQPAKLEDSAVYLCASSLVSGTVYEQYFGPGTRLTVT.

The V and J genes are TRBV12-3 or TRBV12-4 and TRBJ1-1, with TRBD1 matching 8 bases. The trim removed 3 bases at V and 8 bases at J, leaving 5 bases unmatched. This CDR3 has 13 residues. For the CDR3, the DNA is TGTGCCAGCAGTTTTGGGCGGACAGGGGAAGCTTTCTTT. It yields the protein CASSFGRTGEAFF.

The gene calls are TRBV7-2 and TRBJ2-7; 10 bases agree with TRBD1. J lost 1 base, V lost 5 bases, and 5 bases had no gene match. CDR1 SGHTA and CDR2 FQGNSA come from the germline V gene. CDR3 length equals 15 residues. CDR3 in DNA: TGTGCCAGCAGCCCGGGACAGGGGATTTCCTACGAGCAGTACTTC. Translation gives CASSPGQGISYEQYF.

This clonotype was seen ten or more times. The CDR3 spells CASSFGGTNSPLHF. The CDR3, as DNA: TGTGCCAGCAGTTTTGGCGGGACCAATTCACCCCTCCACTTT. The chain carries TRBV27 and TRBJ1-6, with D perhaps TRBD1 (5 bases). This CDR3 has 14 residues. V lost 3 bases to trimming and J lost 7 bases, with 10 bases between them. In germline, CDR1 is MNHEY, CDR2 SMNVEV (reference sequence).

The rearrangement uses TRBV28 and TRBJ2-2; D is perhaps TRBD2 (6 bases). The V end lost 2 bases, the J end lost 0 bases, and 10 bases lay between the germline ends. CDR3 size: 16 residues. Germline CDR1 and CDR2: MDHEN and SYDVKM. This CDR3 reads CASSLAGHANTGELFF. The CDR3 bases are TGTGCCAGCAGTTTAGCGGGGCACGCGAACACCGGGGAGCTGTTTTTT. Using reference TRBV28 and TRBJ2-2 for the parts outside the CDR3, the full variable domain is DVKVTQSSRYLVKRTGEKVFLECVQDMDHENMFWYRQDPGLGLRLIYFSYDVKMKEKGDIPEGYSVSREKKERFSLILESASTNQTSMYLCASSLAGHANTGELFFGEGSRLTVL.

At least ten counts were recorded for this clonotype. The chain couples TRBV6-2 or TRBV6-3 to TRBJ1-1, with D unresolved. CDR1 is MNHEY and CDR2 is SVGEGT in the germline V gene. This CDR3 has 14 amino acids. V was cut by 6 bases and J by 3 bases, with 14 bases left in between. The CDR3 here is CASSSLFDYTEAFF. The DNA of the CDR3 is TGTGCCAGCAGCTCCCTTTTTGATTACACTGAAGCTTTCTTT.

The chain carries TRBV20-1 and TRBJ1-1, with 7 nucleotides matching TRBD1. Losses at the gene ends were 5 bases for V and 1 base for J; bases not matched to a gene: 7. The CDR3 length is 14 residues. Germline loops: CDR1 DFQATT, CDR2 SNEGSKA (reference sequence). CDR3: CSARRQGRNTEAFF. CDR3 nucleotide sequence: TGCAGTGCTCGACGACAGGGTCGGAACACTGAAGCTTTCTTT.

V is TRBV6-2 or TRBV6-3 and J is TRBJ2-7, with D maybe TRBD2 (6 bases). The CDR3 consists of 12 residues. V lost 7 bases and J 5 bases, leaving 12 bases between the germline ends. The germline CDR1 and CDR2 sequences are MNHEY and SVGEGT. The DNA of the CDR3 is TGTGCCAGCAACCTAGGGGAGGACGAGCAGTACTTC. Encoded protein: CASNLGEDEQYF.

This clonotype has ten or more counts. This sequence joins TRBV28 and TRBJ1-2; D is uncertain. The CDR3 length is 14 residues. The V end was cut by 5 bases, the J end by 3 bases, with 13 bases between. CDR1 and CDR2 from the germline V gene are MDHEN and SYDVKM. The CDR3 protein is CASSSGLLDYGYTF. The DNA for the CDR3 is TGTGCCAGCAGTAGCGGACTGCTCGACTATGGCTACACCTTC.

This sequence joins TRBV28 and TRBJ2-2, with 10 bases aligning to TRBD2. V lost 6 bases to trimming and J lost 5 bases; unmatched junction nucleotides: 6. The germline V gene encodes CDR1 MDHEN and CDR2 SYDVKM. This CDR3 spans 15 amino acids. CDR3 loop: CASSPGLAYTGELFF. The CDR3 region has the DNA TGTGCCAGCAGCCCGGGACTAGCGTATACCGGGGAGCTGTTTTTT. Using reference TRBV28 and TRBJ2-2 for the parts outside the CDR3, the full variable domain is DVKVTQSSRYLVKRTGEKVFLECVQDMDHENMFWYRQDPGLGLRLIYFSYDVKMKEKGDIPEGYSVSREKKERFSLILESASTNQTSMYLCASSPGLAYTGELFFGEGSRLTVL.

This clonotype was observed many times. The CDR3 DNA reads TGCAGTGCGGCGGGGTCCTCTGGGGCCAACGTCCTGACTTTC. Translation: CSAAGSSGANVLTF. The chain combines TRBV20-1 with TRBJ2-6, with a possible D match to TRBD2 (6 bases). There are 14 residues in the CDR3. V lost 6 bases and J 0 bases, leaving 9 bases between the germline ends. Germline V gene sequence: CDR1 DFQATT, CDR2 SNEGSKA (reference sequence).

Only a few counts were recorded for this clonotype. This rearrangement joins TRBV9 to TRBJ1-1; TRBD1 matches 12 bases. Trimming at V came to 4 bases and at J to 6 bases, leaving 4 bases not matched to a gene. CDR3 size: 14 residues. Germline V gene sequence: CDR1 SGDLS, CDR2 YYNGEE. DNA for the CDR3: TGTGCCAGCAGCCTAGGGACAGGGGGCTCTGAAGCTTTCTTT. Its protein product is CASSLGTGGSEAFF.

The chain is built from TRBV13 and TRBJ2-7; 9 bases fit TRBD2. The V gene's germline CDR1 is PRHDT and CDR2 FYEKMQ (reference sequence). After removal of 6 bases from V and 2 bases from J, the junction contained 8 bases not matched to a gene. The CDR3 is 15 amino acids. The CDR3 reads CASRVHSGGAYEQYF. The CDR3 bases are TGTGCCAGCAGGGTTCATAGCGGGGGAGCCTACGAGCAGTACTTC.

This clonotype was found many times. V is TRBV12-5 and J is TRBJ1-1, with D unresolved. The germline CDR1 and CDR2 sequences are LGHNT and FRNRAP. Trimming took 5 bases from V and 1 from J, leaving 8 bases between them. CDR3 length: 13 residues. Here the CDR3 reads CASGPGSNTEAFF. Here the CDR3 DNA reads TGTGCTAGTGGTCCGGGGTCGAACACTGAAGCTTTCTTT. Full variable domain (missing parts from reference TRBV12-5 and TRBJ1-1): DARVTQTPRHKVTEMGQEVTMRCQPILGHNTVFWYRQTMMQGLELLAYFRNRAPLDDSGMPKDRFSAEMPDATLATLKIQPSEPRDSAVYFCASGPGSNTEAFFGQGTRLTVV.

V is TRBV12-3 or TRBV12-4 and J is TRBJ1-2; D is uncertain. Trimming shortened V by 1 base and J by 7 bases, and 7 bases separated the two germline ends. The CDR3 extends over 12 amino acids. The chain's CDR3 is CASSLGTGGYTF. In nucleotides, the CDR3 is TGTGCCAGCAGTTTAGGGACCGGTGGCTACACCTTC.

This clonotype occurred many times. The genes are TRBV7-2 and TRBJ2-7; TRBD2 aligns across 9 bases. The V gene's germline CDR1 is SGHTA and CDR2 FQGNSA. Losses at the gene ends were 5 bases for V and 11 bases for J; bases not matched to a gene: 10. This CDR3 spans 13 amino acids. The CDR3 loop reads CASSIAPSGNKYF. DNA of the CDR3: TGTGCCAGCAGCATCGCCCCTAGCGGGAACAAGTACTTC. Together with reference TRBV7-2 and TRBJ2-7, the CDR3 gives the full variable domain: GAGVSQSPSNKVTEKGKDVELRCDPISGHTALYWYRQSLGQGLEFLIYFQGNSAPDKSGLPSDRFSAERTGGSVSTLTIQRTQQEDSAVYLCASSIAPSGNKYFGPGTRLTVT.

The chain employs TRBV12-3 or TRBV12-4 and TRBJ2-5; D remains ambiguous. The CDR3 contains 14 residues. The ends were cut back, 2 bases at V and 3 bases at J, with 10 bases in the middle. For the CDR3, the DNA is TGTGCCAGCAGTTTAACGACGGAGAAAGAGACCCAGTACTTC. Its protein product is CASSLTTEKETQYF.

This clonotype was detected many times. The chain combines TRBV29-1 with TRBJ2-5, with 8 positions matching TRBD1. The J segment lost 5 bases and the V segment lost 7 bases, leaving 9 bases of the junction unmatched. Germline loops: CDR1 SQVTM, CDR2 ANQGSEA. The CDR3 has 13 residues. As DNA, the CDR3 is TGCAGCGAACTGACAGGGGATAAGGAGACCCAGTACTTC. Protein product: CSELTGDKETQYF.

This clonotype has at least ten counts. The V gene is TRBV20-1, the J gene TRBJ2-7; 7 positions match TRBD1. This CDR3 region has 17 residues. The germline CDR1 and CDR2 sequences are DFQATT and SNEGSKA (reference sequence). J gave up 4 bases and V 6 bases, and 21 bases lay outside the gene matches. CDR3 bases: TGCAGTGCACCCAGGGGGTCAGGGTCGGAGTTCCCGTACGAGCAGTACTTC. Translated: CSAPRGSGSEFPYEQYF.

This clonotype was observed many times. The chain joins TRBV6-2 or TRBV6-3 to TRBJ2-2; D remains ambiguous. The CDR3 sequence is 15 residues long. The V end was cut by 4 bases, the J end by 0 bases, with 9 bases between. Germline V gives CDR1 MNHEY, CDR2 SVGEGT. Here the CDR3 reads CASSWVKSNTGELFF. DNA of the CDR3: TGTGCCAGCAGTTGGGTGAAGTCGAACACCGGGGAGCTGTTTTTT.